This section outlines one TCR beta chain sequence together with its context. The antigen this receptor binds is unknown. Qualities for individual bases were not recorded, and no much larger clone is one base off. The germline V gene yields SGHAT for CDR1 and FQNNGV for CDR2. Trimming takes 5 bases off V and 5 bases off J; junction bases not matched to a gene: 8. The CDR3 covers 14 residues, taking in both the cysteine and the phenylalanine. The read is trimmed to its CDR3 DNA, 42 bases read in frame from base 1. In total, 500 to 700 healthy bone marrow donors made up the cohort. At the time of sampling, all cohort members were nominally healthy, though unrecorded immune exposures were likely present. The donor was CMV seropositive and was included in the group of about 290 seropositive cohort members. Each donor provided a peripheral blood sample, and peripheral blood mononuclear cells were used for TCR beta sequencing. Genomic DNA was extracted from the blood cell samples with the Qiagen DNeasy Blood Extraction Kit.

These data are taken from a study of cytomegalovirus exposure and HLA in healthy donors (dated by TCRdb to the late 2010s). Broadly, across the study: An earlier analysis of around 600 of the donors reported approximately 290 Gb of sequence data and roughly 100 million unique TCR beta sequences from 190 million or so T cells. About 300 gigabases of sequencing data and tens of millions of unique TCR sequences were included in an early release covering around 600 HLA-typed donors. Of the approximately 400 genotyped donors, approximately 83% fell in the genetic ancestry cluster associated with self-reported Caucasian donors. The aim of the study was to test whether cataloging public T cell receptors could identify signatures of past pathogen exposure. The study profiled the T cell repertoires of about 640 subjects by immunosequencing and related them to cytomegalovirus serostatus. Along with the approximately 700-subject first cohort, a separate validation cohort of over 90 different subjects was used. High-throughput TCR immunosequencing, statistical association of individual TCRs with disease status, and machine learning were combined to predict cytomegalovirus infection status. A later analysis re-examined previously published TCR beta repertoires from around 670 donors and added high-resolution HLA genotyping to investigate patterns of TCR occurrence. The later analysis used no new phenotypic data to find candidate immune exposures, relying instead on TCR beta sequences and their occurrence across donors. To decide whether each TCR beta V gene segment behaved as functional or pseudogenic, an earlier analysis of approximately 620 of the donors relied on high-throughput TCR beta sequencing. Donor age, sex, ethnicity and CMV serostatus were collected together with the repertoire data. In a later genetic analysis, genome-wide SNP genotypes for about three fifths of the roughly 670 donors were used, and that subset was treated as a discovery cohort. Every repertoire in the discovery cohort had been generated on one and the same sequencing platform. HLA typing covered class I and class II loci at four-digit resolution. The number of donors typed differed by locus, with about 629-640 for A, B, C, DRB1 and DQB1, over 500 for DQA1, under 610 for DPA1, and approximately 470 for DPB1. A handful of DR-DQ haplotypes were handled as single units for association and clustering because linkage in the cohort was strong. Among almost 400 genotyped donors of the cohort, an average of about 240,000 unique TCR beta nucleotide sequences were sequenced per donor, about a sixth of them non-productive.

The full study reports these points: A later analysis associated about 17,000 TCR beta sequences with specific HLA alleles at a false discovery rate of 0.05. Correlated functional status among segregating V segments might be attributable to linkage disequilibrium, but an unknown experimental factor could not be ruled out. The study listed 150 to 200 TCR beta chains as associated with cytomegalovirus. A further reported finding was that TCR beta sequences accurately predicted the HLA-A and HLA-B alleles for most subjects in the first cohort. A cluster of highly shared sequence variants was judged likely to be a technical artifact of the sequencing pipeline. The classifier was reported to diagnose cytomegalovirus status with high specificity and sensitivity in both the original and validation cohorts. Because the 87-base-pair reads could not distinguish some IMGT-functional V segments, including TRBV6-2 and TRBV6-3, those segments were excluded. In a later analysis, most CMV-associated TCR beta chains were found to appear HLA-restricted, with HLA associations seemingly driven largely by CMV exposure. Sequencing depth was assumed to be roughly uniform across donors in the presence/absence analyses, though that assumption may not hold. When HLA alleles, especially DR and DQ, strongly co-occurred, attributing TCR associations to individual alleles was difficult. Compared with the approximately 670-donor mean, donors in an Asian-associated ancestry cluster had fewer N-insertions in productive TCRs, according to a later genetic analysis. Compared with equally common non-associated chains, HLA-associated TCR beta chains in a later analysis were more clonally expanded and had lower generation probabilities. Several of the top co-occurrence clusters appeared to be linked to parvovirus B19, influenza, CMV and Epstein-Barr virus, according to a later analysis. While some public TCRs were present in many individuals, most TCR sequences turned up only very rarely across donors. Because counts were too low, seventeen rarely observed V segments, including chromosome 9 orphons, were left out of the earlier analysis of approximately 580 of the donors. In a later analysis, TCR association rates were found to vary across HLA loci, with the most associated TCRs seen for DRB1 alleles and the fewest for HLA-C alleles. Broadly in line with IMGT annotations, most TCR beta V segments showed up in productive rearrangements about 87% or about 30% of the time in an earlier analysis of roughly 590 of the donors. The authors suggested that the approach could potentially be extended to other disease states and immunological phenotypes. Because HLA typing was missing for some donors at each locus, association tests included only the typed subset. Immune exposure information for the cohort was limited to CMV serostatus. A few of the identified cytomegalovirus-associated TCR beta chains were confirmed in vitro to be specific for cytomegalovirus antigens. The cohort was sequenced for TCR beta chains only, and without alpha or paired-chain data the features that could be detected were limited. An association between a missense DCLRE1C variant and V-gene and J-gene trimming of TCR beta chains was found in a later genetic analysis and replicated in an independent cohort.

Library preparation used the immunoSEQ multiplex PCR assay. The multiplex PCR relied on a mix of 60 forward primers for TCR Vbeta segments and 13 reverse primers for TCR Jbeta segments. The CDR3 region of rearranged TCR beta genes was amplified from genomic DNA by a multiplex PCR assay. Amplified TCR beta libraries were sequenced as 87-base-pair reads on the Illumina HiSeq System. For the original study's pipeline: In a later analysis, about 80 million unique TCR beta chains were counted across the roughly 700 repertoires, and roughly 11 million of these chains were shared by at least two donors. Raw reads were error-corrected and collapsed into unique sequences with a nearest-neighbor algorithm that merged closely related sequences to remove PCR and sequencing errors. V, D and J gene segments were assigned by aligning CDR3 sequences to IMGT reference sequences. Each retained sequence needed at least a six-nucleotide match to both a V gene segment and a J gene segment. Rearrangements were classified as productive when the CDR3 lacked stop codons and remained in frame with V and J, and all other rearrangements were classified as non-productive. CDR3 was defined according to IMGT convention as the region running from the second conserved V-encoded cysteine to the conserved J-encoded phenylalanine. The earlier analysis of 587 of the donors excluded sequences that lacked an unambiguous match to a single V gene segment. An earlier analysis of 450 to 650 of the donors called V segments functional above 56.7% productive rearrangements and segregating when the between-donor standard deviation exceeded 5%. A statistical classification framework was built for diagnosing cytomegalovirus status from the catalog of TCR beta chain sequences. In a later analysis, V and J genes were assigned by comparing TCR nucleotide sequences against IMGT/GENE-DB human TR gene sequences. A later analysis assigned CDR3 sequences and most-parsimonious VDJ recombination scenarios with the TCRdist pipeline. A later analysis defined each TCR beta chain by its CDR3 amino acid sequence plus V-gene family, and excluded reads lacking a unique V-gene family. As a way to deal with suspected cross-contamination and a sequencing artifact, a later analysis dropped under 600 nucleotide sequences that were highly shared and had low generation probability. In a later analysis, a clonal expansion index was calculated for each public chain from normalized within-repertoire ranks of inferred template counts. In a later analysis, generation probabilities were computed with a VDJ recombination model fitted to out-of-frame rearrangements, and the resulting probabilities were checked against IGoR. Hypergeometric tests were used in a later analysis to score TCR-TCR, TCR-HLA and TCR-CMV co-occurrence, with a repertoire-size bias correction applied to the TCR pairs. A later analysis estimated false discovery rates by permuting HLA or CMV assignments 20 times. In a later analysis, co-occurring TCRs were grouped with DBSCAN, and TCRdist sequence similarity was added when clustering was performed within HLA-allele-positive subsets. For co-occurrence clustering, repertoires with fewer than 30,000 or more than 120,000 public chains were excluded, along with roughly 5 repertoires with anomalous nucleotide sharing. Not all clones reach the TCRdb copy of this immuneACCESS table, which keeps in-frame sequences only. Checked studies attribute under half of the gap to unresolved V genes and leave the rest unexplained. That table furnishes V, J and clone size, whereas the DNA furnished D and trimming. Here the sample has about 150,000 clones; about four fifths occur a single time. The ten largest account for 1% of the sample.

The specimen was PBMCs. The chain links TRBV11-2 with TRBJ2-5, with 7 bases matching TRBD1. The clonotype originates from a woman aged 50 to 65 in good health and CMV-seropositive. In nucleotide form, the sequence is TGTGCCAGCAGCCGGCCCACAGGGGTTGAGACCCAGTACTTC. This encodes CASSRPTGVETQYF.